Listed here are 21 T cell receptor beta chains from one sample, sequenced in a study of T cell changes during pregnancy in multiple sclerosis. Data came from immunoSEQ multiplex PCR; TCRdb stores just in-frame clones and leaves some out. Of tens of thousands of clones in the sample, around 92% were seen once. The sequencing here drew on CD8+ T cells from peripheral blood mononuclear cells, taken in the third trimester of pregnancy. The receptors come from a female donor in good health, enrolled as a control in a pregnancy study.

This chain joins TRBV5-6 and TRBJ1-1; the D is unclear. Germline V lookup: CDR1 SGHDT, CDR2 YYEEEE. The CDR3 extends over 17 amino acids. V was pared by 4 bases and J by 1 base, with 20 bases between. As DNA, the CDR3 is TGTGCCAGCAGCATGGTTCCGGACTCCCTTTGGAACACTGAAGCTTTCTTT. Amino acid sequence: CASSMVPDSLWNTEAFF.

The chain carries TRBV9 and TRBJ1-6; D gene unclear. The V end was cut by 4 bases, the J end by 6 bases, with 8 bases between. The germline CDR1 and CDR2 sequences are SGDLS and YYNGEE. The CDR3 totals 13 residues. The CDR3 region is CASSPGSNSPLHF. The CDR3 region has the DNA TGTGCCAGCAGCCCCGGGAGTAATTCACCCCTCCACTTT.

The chain combines TRBV6-5 with TRBJ1-2, with 12 bases lining up with TRBD1. The CDR3 spans 13 residues. V lost 6 bases and J lost 7; bases outside the gene matches: 3. The germline V gene encodes CDR1 MNHEY and CDR2 SVGAGI. In DNA form, the CDR3 reads TGTGCCAGCAGACCGGGACAGGGGGCTGGCTACACCTTC. Translating it yields CASRPGQGAGYTF.

The rearrangement joins TRBV5-6 to TRBJ1-1; D gene uncertain. Between the trimmed V and J ends, which lost 5 bases and 5 bases, there was a span of 16 bases. This CDR3 spans 14 amino acids. The germline V gene encodes CDR1 SGHDT and CDR2 YYEEEE. As DNA, the CDR3 is TGTGCCAGCAGTCCAGGCTTGATGGTTACTGAAGCTTTCTTT. Residues: CASSPGLMVTEAFF.

The rearrangement links TRBV16 to TRBJ2-7, with D unclear. Germline V gene sequence: CDR1 KGHSY, CDR2 FQNENV. The CDR3 extends over 11 amino acids. The V and J ends lost 5 bases and 7 bases respectively, with 9 bases between them. The CDR3 DNA follows: TGTGCCAGCAGCTCCACGGTTGAGCAGTACTTC. Its protein product is CASSSTVEQYF.

The rearrangement uses TRBV27 and TRBJ1-2, with TRBD1 matching 7 bases. This CDR3 region has 14 residues. CDR1 MNHEY and CDR2 SMNVEV come from the germline V gene (reference sequence). The trim removed 4 bases at V and 8 bases at J, leaving 10 bases unmatched. The CDR3 sequence is CASSSGTGVMGYTF. CDR3 coding DNA: TGTGCCAGCAGTTCAGGAACAGGGGTGATGGGCTACACCTTC.

V is TRBV13 and J is TRBJ1-2; 7 positions match TRBD1. The germline V gene encodes CDR1 PRHDT and CDR2 FYEKMQ (reference sequence). CDR3 length equals 15 residues. V trimming: 0 bases; J trimming: 3 bases; junction bases outside the gene matches: 4. The CDR3 DNA reads TGTGCCAGCAGCTTAGGCCAGGGGGATGACTATGGCTACACCTTC. Translation: CASSLGQGDDYGYTF.

The CDR3 DNA is TGTGCCAGCAGCTTGGAGGCTAGGCCCCGAGAGCAGTACTTC. This encodes CASSLEARPREQYF. V usage is TRBV5-6 and J usage is TRBJ2-7; D call uncertain. Germline assignment: CDR1 SGHDT and CDR2 YYEEEE. V lost 0 bases, J lost 7 bases, and 14 bases lay in between. The CDR3 loop spans 14 amino acids. The complete variable domain, with remaining parts taken from reference TRBV5-6 and TRBJ2-7, reads DAGVTQSPTHLIKTRGQQVTLRCSPKSGHDTVSWYQQALGQGPQFIFQYYEEEERQRGNFPDRFSGHQFPNYSSELNVNALLLGDSALYLCASSLEARPREQYFGPGTRLTVT.

This clone has a single count. The chain employs TRBV7-2 and TRBJ2-5; a weak D match, TRBD1 (6 bases). CDR1 SGHTA and CDR2 FQGNSA come from the germline V gene. Trimming shortened V by 8 bases and J by 4 bases, and 14 bases separated the two germline ends. The CDR3 length is 13 residues. In DNA, the CDR3 is TGTGCCAGCCGAAGGACAGACGTAGAGACCCAGTACTTC. It encodes CASRRTDVETQYF.

This rearrangement joins TRBV7-2 to TRBJ2-1, with TRBD2 identical over 11 bases. This CDR3 spans 17 amino acids. Germline V CDR1 and CDR2: SGHTA, FQGNSA. With 4 bases clipped from V and 2 bases from J, the junction kept 7 bases outside the gene matches. CDR3 residues: CASSYISGGATYNEQFF. In DNA form, the CDR3 reads TGTGCCAGCAGCTACATTAGCGGGGGGGCAACCTACAATGAGCAGTTCTTC. Full variable domain (rest looked up from reference TRBV7-2 and TRBJ2-1): GAGVSQSPSNKVTEKGKDVELRCDPISGHTALYWYRQSLGQGLEFLIYFQGNSAPDKSGLPSDRFSAERTGGSVSTLTIQRTQQEDSAVYLCASSYISGGATYNEQFFGPGTRLTVL.

As DNA, the CDR3 is TGTGCCAGCAGCGCTCCCCGGGGACTAGCGGGGGGCCGTGGCCACAATGAGCAGTTCTTC. As protein: CASSAPRGLAGGRGHNEQFF. The chain is built from TRBV7-3 and TRBJ2-1; 15 nucleotides agree with TRBD2. The CDR3 has 20 amino acids. Germline CDR1 is SGHTA and CDR2 is FQGTGA. J was trimmed by 5 bases and V by 5 bases; bases with no gene match: 16.

This sequence joins TRBV7-9 and TRBJ2-1; 7 bases are a match to TRBD2. In germline, CDR1 is SEHNR, CDR2 FQNEAQ (reference sequence). The junction had 11 bases not matched to a gene; V was cut back by 7 bases and J by 8 bases. The CDR3 extends over 14 amino acids. CDR3 sequence (DNA): TGTGCCAGCACGGCTAGCGGAGCTGCCGATGAGCAGTTCTTC. Translation: CASTASGAADEQFF.

This rearrangement joins TRBV14 to TRBJ1-2, with 7 bases aligning to TRBD1. Germline-derived CDR1 and CDR2 are SGHDN and FVKESK. The CDR3 loop spans 14 amino acids. Trimming took 4 bases from V and 6 from J; bases not matched to a gene: 8. The CDR3 loop is CASSPRQGRHGYTF. CDR3 bases: TGTGCCAGCAGCCCGAGACAGGGAAGGCATGGCTACACCTTC.

The chain couples TRBV4-3 to TRBJ2-1; TRBD2 matches 14 bases. Germline loops: CDR1 LGHNA, CDR2 YSLEER. CDR3 length: 20 amino acids. J was trimmed by 1 base and V by 1 base; bases with no gene match: 9. CDR3 bases: TGCGCCAGCAGCCAAGCGGGGACTAGCGGGGGCTCTGGGTCCTACAATGAGCAGTTCTTC. Protein sequence: CASSQAGTSGGSGSYNEQFF.

The CDR3 bases are TGCAGCGTTGAAGATCGGGCGGGTTTGGACACCGGGGAGCTGTTTTTT. Translation gives CSVEDRAGLDTGELFF. The J gene is TRBJ2-2, the V gene TRBV29-1; maybe TRBD2 (5 bases). CDR1 is SQVTM and CDR2 is ANQGSEA in the germline V gene. The CDR3 runs to 16 residues. V gave up 0 bases and J gave up 3 bases, with 14 bases separating them.

The V and J genes are TRBV27 and TRBJ1-1; D possibly corresponds to TRBD1 (6 bases). V was clipped by 5 bases and J by 5 bases, with 12 bases between them. The CDR3 spans 13 residues. The V gene's germline CDR1 is MNHEY and CDR2 SMNVEV (reference sequence). The CDR3 nucleotides read TGTGCCAGCAGTCCAGGGGCGGATACTGAAGCTTTCTTT. Encoded protein: CASSPGADTEAFF.

This rearrangement joins TRBV13 to TRBJ1-2; no firm D call. With 4 bases removed from V and 5 bases from J, the gap between germline ends came to 17 bases. This CDR3 has 15 amino acids. Germline CDR1 reads PRHDT; CDR2 reads FYEKMQ (reference sequence). CDR3 nucleotides: TGTGCCAGCAGCTCGACCTTATTCATAGCTTATGGCTACACCTTC. Protein: CASSSTLFIAYGYTF.

The chain's CDR3 is CASSYSMTGTGYTF. CDR3 DNA: TGTGCCAGCAGTTACTCCATGACAGGAACCGGCTACACCTTC. The chain recombines TRBV6-5 with TRBJ1-2; perhaps TRBD1 as D (6 bases). From germline, CDR1 is MNHEY and CDR2 SVGAGI. V lost 0 bases to trimming and J lost 8 bases, with 13 bases between them. This CDR3 has 14 amino acids.

CDR3 in amino acids: CASSTFADRSSGNTIYF. CDR3 coding DNA: TGTGCCAGCAGTACCTTCGCGGACAGGAGCTCTGGAAACACCATATATTTT. The J gene is TRBJ1-3, the V gene TRBV25-1; 7 bases align to TRBD1. CDR3 length equals 17 residues. The V segment lost 5 bases and the J segment 0 bases; nucleotides outside the gene matches: 10. Germline values: CDR1 MGHDK, CDR2 SYGVNS. The whole variable domain, filled in from reference TRBV25-1 and TRBJ1-3, reads EADIYQTPRYLVIGTGKKITLECSQTMGHDKMYWYQQDPGMELHLIHYSYGVNSTEKGDLSSESTVSRIRTEHFPLTLESARPSHTSQYLCASSTFADRSSGNTIYFGEGSWLTVV.

The rearrangement links TRBV9 to TRBJ2-7, with D perhaps TRBD1 (5 bases). Per the germline V gene, CDR1 is SGDLS and CDR2 is YYNGEE. This CDR3 comprises 11 residues. V was clipped by 7 bases and J by 5 bases, with 10 bases between them. The CDR3 spells CASSQGDEQYF. In nucleotides, the CDR3 is TGTGCCAGCTCTCAGGGCGACGAGCAGTACTTC.

This chain connects TRBV5-6 to TRBJ1-2; the D is unclear. This CDR3 comprises 11 residues. V was trimmed by 0 bases and J by 8 bases, leaving 5 bases between them. Germline lookup yields CDR1 SGHDT and CDR2 YYEEEE. The CDR3 spells CASSLGQGYTF. The DNA for the CDR3 is TGTGCCAGCAGCTTGGGGCAAGGCTACACCTTC.